The next 22 T cell receptor beta chains were all read from a single sample in a study of shared clonotypes between healthy human individuals. Sequencing was performed with immunoSEQ multiplex PCR; in TCRdb, only in-frame clones are kept and a portion is missing. The repertoire holds roughly 2 million clones, approximately 94% seen once, with 0.9% to 1.3% in the top ten. Naive-designated CD8 cells lacked CD45RO, were positively enriched for CCR7, and omitted terminally differentiated effector memory CD45RA+ cells. The material sequenced was naive CD8+ T cells sorted from blood. These receptors came from a man aged 18 to 30 in good health.

The chain recombines TRBV11-2 with TRBJ2-7, with D unclear. Germline CDR1 and CDR2: SGHAT and FQNNGV. The V gene lost 5 bases and the J gene lost 0 bases, with 14 bases spanning the gap. The CDR3 has 15 amino acids. As DNA, the CDR3 is TGTGCCAGCAGCGCTCAACAGTTTTTCTCCTACGAGCAGTACTTC. Protein: CASSAQQFFSYEQYF.

The V call is TRBV30, the J call TRBJ2-1; 9 positions match TRBD2. Germline trimming cut 7 bases from V and 9 bases from J; bases unmatched to any gene: 10. CDR3 length equals 13 residues. CDR1 is GTSNPN, CDR2 SVGIG, per germline (reference sequence). The CDR3 here is CASSLAGVGEQFF. In DNA form, the CDR3 reads TGTGCCTCGAGCTTAGCGGGAGTGGGTGAGCAGTTCTTC.

On this clone itself: Other DNA sequences in the same sample also yield this CDR3. The chain couples TRBV27 to TRBJ2-5; no definite D call. The CDR3 has 12 residues. The V and J ends lost 6 bases and 0 bases respectively, with 5 bases between them. Germline V gives CDR1 MNHEY, CDR2 SMNVEV (reference sequence). CDR3 residues: CASSPDQETQYF. DNA of the CDR3: TGTGCCAGCAGCCCAGACCAAGAGACCCAGTACTTC.

J is TRBJ2-7 and V is TRBV4-1, with no clear D. V lost 4 bases and J 1 base, leaving 11 bases between the germline ends. The V gene's germline CDR1 is MGHRA and CDR2 YSYEKL. This CDR3 has 14 amino acids. CDR3 bases: TGCGCCAGCAGCCTAACAGACGGGTCCTACGAGCAGTACTTC. Its protein product is CASSLTDGSYEQYF.

The V and J genes are TRBV6-5 and TRBJ2-1, with 11 bases fitting TRBD1. The CDR3 runs 15 residues. Germline V gene sequence: CDR1 MNHEY, CDR2 SVGAGI. V dropped 7 bases and J dropped 4; count of bases not matched to a gene: 6. The CDR3 DNA reads TGTGCCAGCAACAGGACAGGGGGCGAGTACAATGAGCAGTTCTTC. Residues: CASNRTGGEYNEQFF.

The V and J genes are TRBV11-2 and TRBJ2-4; tentative D call: TRBD2 (6 bases). The CDR3 consists of 16 residues. Trimming took 1 base from V and 7 from J, leaving 17 bases between them. Per germline, CDR1 SGHAT and CDR2 FQNNGV. CDR3 in DNA: TGTGCCAGCAGCTTAGTGTTGGAGGGTTTAGGGAACATTCAGTACTTC. Encoded protein: CASSLVLEGLGNIQYF.

The V call is TRBV7-9, the J call TRBJ1-1, with 7 bases that match TRBD1. Trimming removed 1 base from V and 0 bases from J; junction bases left unmatched: 2. The CDR3 extends over 15 amino acids. Per the germline V gene, CDR1 is SEHNR and CDR2 is FQNEAQ (reference sequence). CDR3 DNA: TGTGCCAGCAGCTTAGGGGACAGCCTGAACACTGAAGCTTTCTTT. Its protein is CASSLGDSLNTEAFF.

V gene TRBV4-3 combines with J gene TRBJ1-3, with a possible D match to TRBD1 (5 bases). V lost 5 bases to trimming and J lost 5 bases, with 16 bases between them. Germline V CDR1 and CDR2: LGHNA, YSLEER. CDR3 length: 15 amino acids. CDR3 loop: CASSEGLGDRNTIYF. As DNA, the CDR3 is TGCGCCAGCAGCGAGGGACTGGGGGATAGAAACACCATATATTTT.

This chain joins TRBV15 and TRBJ1-5, with TRBD1 as a possible D gene (6 bases). The CDR3 has 16 amino acids. Trimming stripped 0 bases from V and 4 bases from J, with 13 bases between. From germline, CDR1 is LNHNV and CDR2 YYDKDF (reference sequence). The CDR3 region has the DNA TGTGCCACCAGCAGAGAAAAGAGGACAGCAAATCAGCCCCAGCATTTT. The encoded protein is CATSREKRTANQPQHF.

The gene calls are TRBV19 and TRBJ2-7; 14 nucleotides match TRBD2. V dropped 6 bases and J dropped 2; count of bases not matched to a gene: 12. Germline CDR1 reads LNHDA; CDR2 reads SQIVND (reference sequence). CDR3 length: 18 amino acids. As DNA, the CDR3 is TGTGCCAGTAGGGCAGGTCCGGGACTAGCGGGAGTCCCCTACGAGCAGTACTTC. Amino acids: CASRAGPGLAGVPYEQYF.

The chain is built from TRBV4-1 and TRBJ1-1, with D unclear. V lost 6 bases to trimming and J lost 0 bases, with 8 bases between them. This CDR3 region has 13 residues. CDR1 MGHRA and CDR2 YSYEKL come from the germline V gene. The CDR3 spells CASSFNMNTEAFF. The CDR3 DNA reads as TGCGCCAGCAGTTTCAACATGAACACTGAAGCTTTCTTT.

This chain joins TRBV7-9 and TRBJ2-1, with D unclear. Trimming pared 1 base from V and 5 bases from J, leaving 9 bases between. Germline CDR1 reads SEHNR; CDR2 reads FQNEAQ (reference sequence). The CDR3 has 14 residues. This chain's CDR3 is CASSLGYQNNEQFF. CDR3 sequence (DNA): TGTGCCAGCAGCTTAGGGTATCAAAACAATGAGCAGTTCTTC.

The chain recombines TRBV25-1 with TRBJ1-1; 7 bases align to TRBD1. Trimming took 0 bases from V and 8 from J; bases not matched to a gene: 3. Germline V gene lookup returns CDR1 MGHDK and CDR2 SYGVNS. CDR3 length: 13 residues. CDR3 amino acids: CASSEYDRVEAFF. Written as DNA, the CDR3 is TGTGCCAGCAGTGAATATGACAGGGTAGAAGCTTTCTTT.

The V and J genes are TRBV5-6 and TRBJ2-4; D gene uncertain. Looked up from germline, CDR1 is SGHDT and CDR2 is YYEEEE. The CDR3 spans 14 residues. Trimming shortened V by 3 bases and J by 0 bases, and 7 bases separated the two germline ends. The CDR3 bases are TGTGCCAGCAGCTCGGACCTAGCCAAAAACATTCAGTACTTC. Translating gives CASSSDLAKNIQYF.

J is TRBJ1-2 and V is TRBV4-1; D ambiguous. The CDR3 runs to 14 residues. Trimming took 0 bases from V and 4 from J, leaving 9 bases between them. Germline V gene data show CDR1 as MGHRA and CDR2 as YSYEKL. The CDR3, as DNA: TGCGCCAGCAGCCAAGATCCAGCGACCTATGGCTACACCTTC. This gives the protein CASSQDPATYGYTF.

The CDR3: CASSYAIAGNEQFF. Here the CDR3 DNA reads TGTGCCAGCAGTTACGCGATAGCGGGAAATGAGCAGTTCTTC. V usage is TRBV6-5 and J usage is TRBJ2-1; 8 nucleotides agree with TRBD2. The ends lost 2 bases at V and 7 bases at J; junction bases unmatched: 4. There are 14 residues in the CDR3. Looked up from germline, CDR1 is MNHEY and CDR2 is SVGAGI.

On this clone: Different DNA sequences within this sample yield the same CDR3. The gene calls are TRBV10-3 and TRBJ2-7, with TRBD1 as a possible D gene (5 bases). CDR1 is ENHRY, CDR2 SYGVKD, per germline. There are 13 residues in the CDR3. The V and J ends lost 2 bases and 3 bases respectively, with 8 bases between them. The CDR3 DNA reads TGTGCCATCAGTGAGGGACAACTCTACGAGCAGTACTTC. It yields the protein CAISEGQLYEQYF.

The chain carries TRBV9 and TRBJ2-5; 13 bases map to TRBD2. This CDR3 comprises 15 residues. Germline CDR1 is SGDLS and CDR2 is YYNGEE. The V gene end was trimmed by 3 bases and the J gene end by 5 bases; junction bases not matched to a gene: 4. The CDR3, as DNA: TGTGCCAGCAGCGCCCCACTAGCGGGGGGGGAGACCCAGTACTTC. This codes for CASSAPLAGGETQYF.

This rearrangement joins TRBV4-1 to TRBJ1-2; D might be TRBD1 (6 bases). The germline V and J ends were trimmed by 0 bases and 3 bases, with 11 bases remaining between them. This CDR3 spans 15 amino acids. The V gene's germline CDR1 is MGHRA and CDR2 YSYEKL. The CDR3 spells CASSQDWGLDYGYTF. Here the CDR3 DNA reads TGCGCCAGCAGCCAAGACTGGGGGCTCGACTATGGCTACACCTTC.

The rearrangement links TRBV2 to TRBJ2-7; 10 bases align to TRBD1. CDR1 and CDR2 from the germline V gene are SNHLY and FYNNEI. V dropped 4 bases and J dropped 3; count of bases not matched to a gene: 15. This CDR3 has 18 residues. In nucleotides, the CDR3 is TGTGCCAGCAGTGTACTTTCGGGACAGGGGATTGGTAGCTACGAGCAGTACTTC. Residues: CASSVLSGQGIGSYEQYF.

This sequence joins TRBV10-3 and TRBJ2-7; either TRBD1 or TRBD2 may supply D (5 bases each). In germline, CDR1 is ENHRY, CDR2 SYGVKD. The CDR3 is made up of 15 amino acids. Trimming pared 6 bases from V and 6 bases from J, leaving 21 bases between. This chain's CDR3 is CAISLVGDDGTEQYF. The CDR3 coding sequence is TGTGCCATCAGCCTGGTAGGGGACGACGGAACCGAGCAGTACTTC.

The chain combines TRBV30 with TRBJ1-1, with D maybe TRBD1 (5 bases). The germline CDR1 and CDR2 sequences are GTSNPN and SVGIG (reference sequence). This CDR3 has 12 residues. V lost 2 bases, J lost 5 bases, and 9 bases lay in between. The CDR3: CAWSIPGTEAFF. CDR3 coding DNA: TGTGCCTGGAGTATCCCAGGGACTGAAGCTTTCTTT.